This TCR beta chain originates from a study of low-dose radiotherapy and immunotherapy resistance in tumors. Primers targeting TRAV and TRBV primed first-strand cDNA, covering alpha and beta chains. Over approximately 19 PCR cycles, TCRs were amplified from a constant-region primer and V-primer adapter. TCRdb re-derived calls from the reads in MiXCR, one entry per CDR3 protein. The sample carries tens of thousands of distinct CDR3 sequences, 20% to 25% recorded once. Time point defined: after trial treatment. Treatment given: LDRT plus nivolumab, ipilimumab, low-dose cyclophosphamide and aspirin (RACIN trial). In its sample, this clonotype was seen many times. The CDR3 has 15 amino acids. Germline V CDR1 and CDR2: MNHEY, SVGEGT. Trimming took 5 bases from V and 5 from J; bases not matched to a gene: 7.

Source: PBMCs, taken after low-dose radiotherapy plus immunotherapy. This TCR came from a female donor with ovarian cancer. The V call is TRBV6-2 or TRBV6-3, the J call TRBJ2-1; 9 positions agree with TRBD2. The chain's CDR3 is CASSVGTSTNNEQFF. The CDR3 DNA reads TGTGCCAGCAGTGTAGGGACTAGCACGAACAATGAGCAGTTCTTC.